These T cell receptor beta chains were read from a single sample in a study of T cell changes during pregnancy in multiple sclerosis. TCRdb's copy holds only in-frame clones and misses some; the assay was immunoSEQ multiplex PCR. Seen here are tens of thousands of clones, 94% observed once, and the top ten hold 2.5%. The sequencing used peripheral blood, collected in the third trimester of pregnancy. The receptors stem from a female donor with multiple sclerosis, enrolled in a pregnancy study. The CDR3 runs from the conserved cysteine through the conserved F or W. The order of the fields is V gene, D gene, clone size, J gene, CDR3 DNA, CDR3 protein. D genes are given only for firm matches. Size is stated for part of the rows, as once, few or many counts, or as a class when the clone is expanded.

V gene: TRBV19
D gene: -
clone size: -
J gene: TRBJ1-4
CDR3 DNA: TGTGCCAGTAGACTGCCGGACAGCCAGAATGAAAAACTGTTTTTT
CDR3 protein: CASRLPDSQNEKLFF

V gene: TRBV6-5
D gene: TRBD1
clone size: -
J gene: TRBJ2-4
CDR3 DNA: TGTGCCAGCAGTCCTAGGACAGGTGAAAAACAGTACTTC
CDR3 protein: CASSPRTGEKQYF

V gene: TRBV9
D gene: -
clone size: -
J gene: TRBJ2-6
CDR3 DNA: TGTGCCAGCAGCGTAACTGCAGGGTCTGGGGCCAACGTCCTGACTTTC
CDR3 protein: CASSVTAGSGANVLTF

V gene: TRBV16
D gene: -
clone size: -
J gene: TRBJ2-5
CDR3 DNA: TGTGCCAGCAGCCAAAGTGGGACACCCCGAGAGACCCAGTACTTC
CDR3 protein: CASSQSGTPRETQYF

V gene: TRBV18
D gene: TRBD1
clone size: -
J gene: TRBJ1-1
CDR3 DNA: TGTGCCAGCTCACCGAGGACAGGGACGAACACTGAAGCTTTCTTT
CDR3 protein: CASSPRTGTNTEAFF

V gene: TRBV7-2
D gene: TRBD1
clone size: -
J gene: TRBJ1-1
CDR3 DNA: TGTGCCAGCAGCCGCACGGGACAGTCTAACACTGAAGCTTTCTTT
CDR3 protein: CASSRTGQSNTEAFF

V gene: TRBV10-3
D gene: TRBD1
clone size: -
J gene: TRBJ2-7
CDR3 DNA: TGTGCCATCCGAGGACAGGGGCTTGAAAACTACGAGCAGTACTTC
CDR3 protein: CAIRGQGLENYEQYF

V gene: TRBV2
D gene: -
clone size: -
J gene: TRBJ1-5
CDR3 DNA: TGTGCCAGCACTCAGACAGCTAATCAGCCCCAGCATTTT
CDR3 protein: CASTQTANQPQHF

V gene: TRBV6-5
D gene: TRBD2
clone size: -
J gene: TRBJ2-1
CDR3 DNA: TGTGCCAGCAGTTACTCGGGGGGGGGCTCCTACAATGAGCAGTTCTTC
CDR3 protein: CASSYSGGGSYNEQFF

V gene: TRBV15
D gene: TRBD2
clone size: -
J gene: TRBJ2-3
CDR3 DNA: TGTGCCACCAGCAGAGACGGGGGGGACCTTCACACAGATACGCAGTATTTT
CDR3 protein: CATSRDGGDLHTDTQYF

V gene: TRBV5-5
D gene: TRBD1
clone size: -
J gene: TRBJ2-5
CDR3 DNA: TGTGCCAGCACCTCACAGAGGACAGGGGGCCGTGAGACCCAGTACTTC
CDR3 protein: CASTSQRTGGRETQYF

V gene: TRBV29-1
D gene: -
clone size: -
J gene: TRBJ1-2
CDR3 DNA: TGCAGCGCTGCGGATGGCTACACCTTC
CDR3 protein: CSAADGYTF

V gene: TRBV5-1
D gene: -
clone size: -
J gene: TRBJ1-3
CDR3 DNA: TGCGCCAGCAGCCCGGGACTTCAAGGGAACACCATATATTTT
CDR3 protein: CASSPGLQGNTIYF

V gene: TRBV9
D gene: -
clone size: -
J gene: TRBJ1-2
CDR3 DNA: TGTGCCAGCAGCGTAGGGGAGGGGCAGGGAACCTATGGCTACACCTTC
CDR3 protein: CASSVGEGQGTYGYTF

V gene: TRBV5-1
D gene: -
clone size: -
J gene: TRBJ2-5
CDR3 DNA: TGCGCCAGCAGCTTGACACCTAAATCGGGGGAGACCCAGTACTTC
CDR3 protein: CASSLTPKSGETQYF

V gene: TRBV30
D gene: -
clone size: -
J gene: TRBJ2-2
CDR3 DNA: TGTGCCTGGAACACAGTCACCGGGGAGCTGTTTTTT
CDR3 protein: CAWNTVTGELFF

V gene: TRBV5-6
D gene: TRBD1
clone size: -
J gene: TRBJ1-2
CDR3 DNA: TGTGCCAGCAGCTTCCTGACAGGGAGCGGCTACACCTTC
CDR3 protein: CASSFLTGSGYTF

V gene: TRBV19
D gene: -
clone size: -
J gene: TRBJ1-1
CDR3 DNA: TGTGCCAGTAGTATTGTGCGGAACACTGAAGCTTTCTTT
CDR3 protein: CASSIVRNTEAFF

V gene: TRBV7-9
D gene: -
clone size: -
J gene: TRBJ2-1
CDR3 DNA: TGTGCCAGCAGGCGGACAGACAATGAGCAGTTCTTC
CDR3 protein: CASRRTDNEQFF

V gene: TRBV27
D gene: -
clone size: -
J gene: TRBJ1-5
CDR3 DNA: TGTGCCAGCAGTTTATTACACCCCAATCAGCCCCAGCATTTT
CDR3 protein: CASSLLHPNQPQHF

V gene: TRBV4-2
D gene: TRBD1
clone size: -
J gene: TRBJ1-1
CDR3 DNA: TGTGCCAGCAGCGCGACAGGGACTTTTACTGAAGCTTTCTTT
CDR3 protein: CASSATGTFTEAFF

V gene: TRBV9
D gene: -
clone size: -
J gene: TRBJ2-3
CDR3 DNA: TGTGCCAGCAGCGTAGATCTCTCAGATACGCAGTATTTT
CDR3 protein: CASSVDLSDTQYF

V gene: TRBV4-1
D gene: -
clone size: -
J gene: TRBJ2-3
CDR3 DNA: TGCGCCAGCAGCCAAGAACCGGTCCTCACAGATACGCAGTATTTT
CDR3 protein: CASSQEPVLTDTQYF

V gene: TRBV6-1
D gene: -
clone size: -
J gene: TRBJ1-5
CDR3 DNA: TGTGCCAGCAGCGGGAGGTGGAGGGGAAATCAGCCCCAGCATTTT
CDR3 protein: CASSGRWRGNQPQHF

V gene: TRBV2
D gene: TRBD1
clone size: -
J gene: TRBJ1-3
CDR3 DNA: TGTGCCAGCAGCACAGGGGTCTCTGGAAACACCATATATTTT
CDR3 protein: CASSTGVSGNTIYF

V gene: TRBV2
D gene: TRBD2
clone size: -
J gene: TRBJ2-2
CDR3 DNA: TGTGCCAGTACCGGGACTAGTGCCGGGGAGCTGTTTTTT
CDR3 protein: CASTGTSAGELFF

V gene: TRBV13
D gene: -
clone size: -
J gene: TRBJ1-1
CDR3 DNA: TGTGCCAGCAGCCGCTACTCAAGGATGGGGGCAAGATGGGATACTGAAGCTTTCTTT
CDR3 protein: CASSRYSRMGARWDTEAFF

V gene: TRBV7-9
D gene: TRBD2
clone size: -
J gene: TRBJ2-1
CDR3 DNA: TGTGCCAGCAGCTCCTTAGCGGGGCTATCCTACAATGAGCAGTTCTTC
CDR3 protein: CASSSLAGLSYNEQFF

V gene: TRBV5-5
D gene: TRBD1
clone size: -
J gene: TRBJ2-1
CDR3 DNA: TGTGCCAGCAGCTTACGACAGGGGGGTGACTACAATGAGCAGTTCTTC
CDR3 protein: CASSLRQGGDYNEQFF

V gene: TRBV30
D gene: -
clone size: -
J gene: TRBJ1-6
CDR3 DNA: TGTGCCTGGAATACCGGGACCTATAATTCACCCCTCCACTTT
CDR3 protein: CAWNTGTYNSPLHF

V gene: TRBV7-7
D gene: TRBD2
clone size: -
J gene: TRBJ2-2
CDR3 DNA: TGTGCTAGCAGCCCGAGACCCCCTCTAGCGGGGGGGCCGGGGGAGCTGTTTTTT
CDR3 protein: CASSPRPPLAGGPGELFF

V gene: TRBV19
D gene: -
clone size: once
J gene: TRBJ1-2
CDR3 DNA: TGTGCCAGTAGTATCGGGGGGGCTTCAGGCTACACCTTC
CDR3 protein: CASSIGGASGYTF

V gene: TRBV19
D gene: -
clone size: once
J gene: TRBJ1-5
CDR3 DNA: TGTGCCAGTAAACCAGGGGCGGGCAATCAGCCCCAGCATTTT
CDR3 protein: CASKPGAGNQPQHF

V gene: TRBV25-1
D gene: TRBD1
clone size: -
J gene: TRBJ1-1
CDR3 DNA: TGTGCCAGCAGGGACAGGGCGCGCTGGGACACTGAAGCTTTCTTT
CDR3 protein: CASRDRARWDTEAFF

V gene: TRBV9
D gene: -
clone size: -
J gene: TRBJ1-1
CDR3 DNA: TGTGCCAGCAGCACCTACAGGGACTACAACACTGAAGCTTTCTTT
CDR3 protein: CASSTYRDYNTEAFF

V gene: TRBV25-1
D gene: -
clone size: -
J gene: TRBJ1-6
CDR3 DNA: TGTGCCAGCAGTGAACTCCAGGGCTCCGGTTCACCCCTCCACTTT
CDR3 protein: CASSELQGSGSPLHF

V gene: TRBV7-9
D gene: TRBD1
clone size: -
J gene: TRBJ2-3
CDR3 DNA: TGTGCCAGCAGCCCTAGAACAGGGGATCTCACAGATACGCAGTATTTT
CDR3 protein: CASSPRTGDLTDTQYF